A single sample gave rise to the 24 T cell receptor beta chains below, sequenced in a study of response to subunit inactivated influenza vaccine. TCRdb reprocessed the RT-PCR reads via MiXCR and lists one record per CDR3 protein. The table has 550,000 to 650,000 distinct CDR3 sequences, around 11% seen once. The sequenced sample was PBMCs from blood, obtained on the day of vaccination. Every receptor here comes from a man over 45 who received an inactivated influenza vaccine.

V is TRBV28 and J is TRBJ2-7; D unclear. CDR1 and CDR2 (germline): MDHEN, SYDVKM. The V gene lost 5 bases and the J gene lost 4 bases, with 12 bases spanning the gap. The CDR3 is 13 residues long. Written as DNA, the CDR3 is TGTGCCAGCAGTACACTGGCTCTGTACGAGCAGTACTTC. The encoded protein is CASSTLALYEQYF.

In this sample, this clonotype turned up a few times. The CDR3 sequence is CASSRGTAVLKQYF. The CDR3 DNA sequence: TGTGCCAGCAGCCGCGGGACGGCGGTTTTAAAGCAGTACTTC. This chain links TRBV7-8 with TRBJ2-7, with a weak D call TRBD2 (6 bases). Trimming removed 5 bases at V and 8 bases at J, with 19 bases between. This CDR3 contains 14 residues. CDR1 is SGHVS and CDR2 is FQNEAQ in the germline V gene.

V and J are TRBV11-2 and TRBJ1-2, with TRBD1 matching 12 bases. V lost 5 bases to trimming and J lost 13 bases; unmatched junction nucleotides: 8. The CDR3 is 13 residues long. CDR1 and CDR2 (germline): SGHAT, FQNNGV. As DNA, the CDR3 is TGTGCCAGCAGCCGACGGGACAGGGGGCAGGGCACCTTC. It encodes CASSRRDRGQGTF.

The rearrangement joins TRBV12-3 or TRBV12-4 to TRBJ2-1, with D maybe TRBD2 (6 bases). V lost 10 bases and J 4 bases, leaving 11 bases between the germline ends. The CDR3 spans 12 residues. The CDR3 bases are TGTGCCACCCGGAGGGGTTACAATGAGCAGTTCTTC. Translated: CATRRGYNEQFF.

The chain has TRBV6-1 and TRBJ2-5; no clear D gene. Trimming shortened V by 0 bases and J by 4 bases, and 6 bases separated the two germline ends. The CDR3 loop spans 13 amino acids. Germline V lookup: CDR1 MNHNS, CDR2 SASEGT. CDR3 DNA: TGTGCCAGCAGTGAAGCCCGTGGAGAGACCCAGTACTTC. It encodes CASSEARGETQYF.

This clonotype was observed a handful of times. A much bigger clone sits one base away, suggesting this may be a read error. V usage is TRBV7-2 and J usage is TRBJ2-3, with D unclear. V lost 1 base and J 1 base, leaving 6 bases between the germline ends. Per the germline V gene, CDR1 is SGHTA and CDR2 is FQGNSA. The CDR3 runs to 14 residues. The CDR3 region is CASSLVIGTDTQYF. DNA of the CDR3: TGTGCCAGCAGCTTAGTAATAGGCACAGATACGCAGTATTTT.

The chain carries TRBV6-4 and TRBJ2-2; no firm D call. CDR1 is MRHNA and CDR2 is SNTAGT in the germline V gene. The CDR3 has 14 amino acids. Between the trimmed V and J ends, which lost 6 bases and 6 bases, there was a span of 14 bases. CDR3 sequence (DNA): TGTGCCAGCAGAGGTAGAAATGACGCCGGGGAGCTGTTTTTT. This codes for CASRGRNDAGELFF.

At least ten counts were recorded for this clonotype. The genes are TRBV24-1 and TRBJ2-3, with TRBD2 matching over 7 bases. Losses at the gene ends were 5 bases for V and 6 bases for J; bases not matched to a gene: 13. Germline V gene sequence: CDR1 KGHDR, CDR2 SFDVKD. CDR3 length equals 16 residues. The DNA for the CDR3 is TGTGCCACCAGTGGTTTAGAAGCGGGGTCTCAGGATACGCAGTATTTT. It is translated as CATSGLEAGSQDTQYF.

A few counts support this clonotype. The genes are TRBV9 and TRBJ2-1; possibly TRBD1 or TRBD2 for D (11 bases each). Per germline, CDR1 SGDLS and CDR2 YYNGEE. CDR3 length: 20 residues. The V end lost 7 bases, the J end lost 2 bases, and 31 bases lay between the germline ends. CDR3 DNA: TGTGCCAGCTATCCCACCGGGACAGGGGGACTAGCGGAGACCTACAATGAGCAGTTCTTC. This codes for CASYPTGTGGLAETYNEQFF. Drawing the rest from reference TRBV9 and TRBJ2-1, the complete variable domain is DSGVTQTPKHLITATGQRVTLRCSPRSGDLSVYWYQQSLDQGLQFLIQYYNGEERAKGNILERFSAQQFPDLHSELNLSSLELGDSALYFCASYPTGTGGLAETYNEQFFGPGTRLTVL.

This clonotype was seen a single time. The rearrangement uses TRBV7-8 and TRBJ1-4; perhaps TRBD1 as D (5 bases). This CDR3 contains 15 residues. V lost 5 bases, J lost 7 bases, and 17 bases lay in between. Germline-derived CDR1 and CDR2 are SGHVS and FQNEAQ. This CDR3 is CASSHELWRGEKLFF. DNA of the CDR3: TGTGCCAGCAGCCACGAGCTGTGGAGGGGTGAAAAACTGTTTTTT.

V gene TRBV27 combines with J gene TRBJ1-5; 8 bases are shared with TRBD1. The CDR3 is 15 amino acids. J lost 4 bases, V lost 3 bases, and 5 bases had no gene match. CDR1 MNHEY and CDR2 SMNVEV come from the germline V gene (reference sequence). CDR3 residues: CASSFRGLGNQPQHF. The CDR3 bases are TGTGCCAGCAGTTTCAGGGGGCTCGGTAATCAGCCCCAGCATTTT.

The rearrangement uses TRBV20-1 and TRBJ2-1; D remains unclear. This CDR3 region has 15 residues. Trimming shortened V by 2 bases and J by 5 bases, and 16 bases separated the two germline ends. Per germline, CDR1 DFQATT and CDR2 SNEGSKA (reference sequence). The CDR3 DNA sequence: TGCAGTGCTAGACTCGGACCTGGAAGAAACAATGAGCAGTTCTTC. Translating gives CSARLGPGRNNEQFF.

The V call is TRBV29-1, the J call TRBJ2-3; 7 bases align to TRBD2. Germline V gives CDR1 SQVTM, CDR2 ANQGSEA. The V segment lost 3 bases and the J segment 8 bases; nucleotides outside the gene matches: 14. CDR3 length: 15 residues. CDR3 amino acids: CSVEALAEEAGTQYF. DNA for the CDR3: TGCAGCGTTGAGGCCCTAGCGGAAGAGGCGGGTACGCAGTATTTT.

This clonotype was detected many times. This CDR3 is CASSSRGLQDRGNQPQHF. CDR3 bases: TGTGCCAGCTCATCGAGAGGGTTGCAGGACCGTGGCAATCAGCCCCAGCATTTT. The chain has TRBV18 and TRBJ1-5; no clear D. Between the trimmed V and J ends, which lost 5 bases and 2 bases, there was a span of 22 bases. Germline CDR1 and CDR2: KGHSH and LQKENI. The CDR3 is 18 amino acids. Filled out from reference TRBV18 and TRBJ1-5, the complete variable domain reads NAGVMQNPRHLVRRRGQEARLRCSPMKGHSHVYWYRQLPEEGLKFMVYLQKENIIDESGMPKERFSAEFPKEGPSILRIQQVVRGDSAAYFCASSSRGLQDRGNQPQHFGDGTRLSIL.

This rearrangement joins TRBV12-3 or TRBV12-4 to TRBJ1-2; D is undetermined. The V end lost 1 base, the J end lost 10 bases, and 7 bases lay between the germline ends. This CDR3 has 11 residues. In nucleotides, the CDR3 is TGTGCCAGCAGTTTAGGCTCGGACTACACCTTC. Amino acid sequence: CASSLGSDYTF.

The table lists this clonotype with many counts. This sequence joins TRBV4-3 and TRBJ2-3; D may be TRBD2 (6 bases). With 4 bases removed from V and 5 bases from J, the gap between germline ends came to 16 bases. The CDR3 runs to 15 residues. Germline V lookup: CDR1 LGHNA, CDR2 YSLEER. CDR3 DNA sequence: TGCGCCAGCAGCCGGGACTCATACTATATAGATACGCAGTATTTT. This codes for CASSRDSYYIDTQYF.

This clonotype was counted only a few times. V usage is TRBV10-3 and J usage is TRBJ1-2; 11 bases match TRBD1. Per the germline V gene, CDR1 is ENHRY and CDR2 is SYGVKD. The CDR3 has 16 residues. V shed 3 bases, J shed 3 bases, and the junction held 6 bases outside the gene matches. The CDR3 spells CAISEERTGGHYGYTF. In DNA form, the CDR3 reads TGTGCCATCAGTGAAGAGCGGACAGGGGGCCACTATGGCTACACCTTC.

V usage is TRBV11-2 and J usage is TRBJ2-4; D is ambiguous. The length of the CDR3 is 16 residues. Trimming stripped 3 bases from V and 3 bases from J, with 15 bases between. Per germline, CDR1 SGHAT and CDR2 FQNNGV. The CDR3 region has the DNA TGTGCCAGCAGCTTTTGGATCCCGGACCACAAAAACATTCAGTACTTC. This encodes CASSFWIPDHKNIQYF.

As regards this clonotype: A read error may account for a junction end that differs from germline. This chain links TRBV27 with TRBJ2-3, with TRBD2 identical over 7 bases. CDR1 MNHEY and CDR2 SMNVEV come from the germline V gene (reference sequence). The CDR3 consists of 15 residues. This chain's CDR3 is CTSSLGGTSTDTQYF. In nucleotides, the CDR3 is TGTACCAGCAGTTTGGGGGGGACTAGCACAGATACGCAGTATTTT.

This clonotype was seen at least ten times. The chain has TRBV12-3 or TRBV12-4 and TRBJ2-1; tentatively, D is TRBD2 (6 bases). This CDR3 comprises 12 residues. Trimming removed 7 bases from V and 4 bases from J, with 8 bases in between. The CDR3 loop reads CASTAGYNEQFF. In nucleotides, the CDR3 is TGTGCCAGCACTGCGGGGTACAATGAGCAGTTCTTC.

A few counts support this clonotype. The gene calls are TRBV5-5 and TRBJ2-7, with D perhaps matching TRBD1 (5 bases). Germline lookup yields CDR1 SGHKS and CDR2 YYEKEE (reference sequence). Deletions cut 3 bases from V and 2 bases from J, with 15 bases between. The CDR3 covers 15 residues. The CDR3 sequence: CASSSWTTTPYEQYF. In DNA, the CDR3 is TGTGCCAGCAGCTCCTGGACAACCACCCCCTACGAGCAGTACTTC.

The chain combines TRBV12-3 or TRBV12-4 with TRBJ2-5, with D unresolved. The V and J ends lost 0 bases and 6 bases respectively, with 14 bases between them. The length of the CDR3 is 15 residues. The chain's CDR3 is CASSLAGDPWKTQYF. CDR3 DNA sequence: TGTGCCAGCAGTTTAGCTGGAGATCCTTGGAAGACCCAGTACTTC.

This clonotype was seen a handful of times. The chain recombines TRBV12-3 or TRBV12-4 with TRBJ1-1, with 10 bases fitting TRBD1. The CDR3 is 14 residues long. The ends lost 4 bases at V and 3 bases at J; junction bases unmatched: 2. The CDR3 region is CASSSTGGYTEAFF. The CDR3 DNA reads as TGTGCCAGCAGTTCGACAGGGGGCTACACTGAAGCTTTCTTT.

In its sample, this clonotype was seen a few times. CDR3 DNA: TGTGCCAGTAGTATAGGTGGGCCTGGAGCTTTCTTT. Protein product: CASSIGGPGAFF. The genes are TRBV19 and TRBJ1-1, with no clear D. Germline V CDR1 and CDR2: LNHDA, SQIVND (reference sequence). V gave up 1 base and J gave up 10 bases, with 10 bases separating them. This CDR3 comprises 12 residues.